Below, 12 T cell receptor beta chains from the same sample are listed, as sequenced in a study of cytomegalovirus exposure and HLA in healthy donors. With 60 Vbeta and 13 Jbeta primers, the PCR was carried out. The table came from immunoSEQ multiplex PCR; TCRdb's copy has only in-frame clones and leaves some out. The top ten hold less than 4% of the sample, which has under 150,000 clones, roughly 79% seen once. The sequenced sample was PBMCs. The origin of the receptors is a man aged 25-45 years in good health and CMV-seronegative.

This clone came up a few times. V is TRBV2 and J is TRBJ1-6; 9 bases are a match to TRBD1. Germline assignment: CDR1 SNHLY and CDR2 FYNNEI. Trimming cost V 6 bases and J 0 bases; bases outside gene matches: 12. The CDR3 has 19 residues. The CDR3 nucleotides read TGTGCCAGCAGCCGGGACAGGGAAGAGGGTAGCTCCTATAATTCACCCCTCCACTTT. Amino acids: CASSRDREEGSSYNSPLHF.

The chain has TRBV27 and TRBJ1-1; 7 positions agree with TRBD1. The CDR3 covers 17 residues. The V gene's germline CDR1 is MNHEY and CDR2 SMNVEV (reference sequence). The ends lost 2 bases at V and 1 base at J; junction bases unmatched: 10. CDR3 in amino acids: CASSLIFGTVANTEAFF. DNA of the CDR3: TGTGCCAGCAGTTTAATATTTGGGACAGTAGCGAACACTGAAGCTTTCTTT.

This clone has only a few counts. This chain connects TRBV4-1 to TRBJ2-7; D may be TRBD2 (6 bases). Deletions cut 4 bases from V and 0 bases from J, with 13 bases between. The CDR3 is 15 amino acids. Germline assignment: CDR1 MGHRA and CDR2 YSYEKL. CDR3 DNA: TGCGCCAGCAGCCTCCGGGACGGGAGCTCCTACGAGCAGTACTTC. Residues: CASSLRDGSSYEQYF.

The V gene is TRBV7-2, the J gene TRBJ2-5, with no clear D. The germline gives CDR1 SGHTA, CDR2 FQGNSA. The V and J ends lost 2 bases and 3 bases respectively, with 7 bases between them. CDR3 size: 13 residues. CDR3 sequence (DNA): TGTGCCAGCAGCTTATCCCGGGAAGAGACCCAGTACTTC. This encodes CASSLSREETQYF.

The chain recombines TRBV6-1 with TRBJ2-5; a weak D match, TRBD2 (6 bases). The CDR3 consists of 14 residues. The germline gives CDR1 MNHNS, CDR2 SASEGT. V was pared by 3 bases and J by 1 base, with 9 bases between. Written as DNA, the CDR3 is TGTGCCAGCAGTGAGGGGGGATTCCAAGAGACCCAGTACTTC. This translates into CASSEGGFQETQYF.

This clone was seen only a few times. The rearrangement uses TRBV19 and TRBJ2-1; unclear D gene. The germline CDR1 and CDR2 sequences are LNHDA and SQIVND (reference sequence). This CDR3 has 13 amino acids. V lost 2 bases and J lost 3, with 5 bases in between. The CDR3 protein is CASSIKLYNEQFF. CDR3 sequence (DNA): TGTGCCAGTAGTATAAAACTCTACAATGAGCAGTTCTTC.

This rearrangement joins TRBV28 to TRBJ2-7; 9 bases agree with TRBD1. Germline CDR1 reads MDHEN; CDR2 reads SYDVKM. The CDR3 runs to 15 residues. The junction had 8 bases not matched to a gene; V was cut back by 5 bases and J by 3 bases. The CDR3 nucleotides are TGTGCCAGCAGTGGGCCCGGACAGGGGATCTACGAGCAGTACTTC. Translated, it gives CASSGPGQGIYEQYF. The whole variable domain, remainder taken from reference TRBV28 and TRBJ2-7, is DVKVTQSSRYLVKRTGEKVFLECVQDMDHENMFWYRQDPGLGLRLIYFSYDVKMKEKGDIPEGYSVSREKKERFSLILESASTNQTSMYLCASSGPGQGIYEQYFGPGTRLTVT.

The CDR3 is CASSLTPSGGSYNEQFF. As DNA, the CDR3 is TGTGCCAGCAGCCTTACACCTAGCGGGGGGAGCTACAATGAGCAGTTCTTC. The chain links TRBV13 to TRBJ2-1; TRBD2 aligns across 11 bases. V lost 5 bases to trimming and J lost 3 bases; unmatched junction nucleotides: 9. The V gene's germline CDR1 is PRHDT and CDR2 FYEKMQ (reference sequence). The CDR3 is made up of 17 amino acids.

The chain employs TRBV7-3 and TRBJ2-7; 7 bases are a match to TRBD1. The CDR3 is 14 amino acids. Looked up from germline, CDR1 is SGHTA and CDR2 is FQGTGA. The J segment lost 7 bases and the V segment lost 4 bases, leaving 10 bases of the junction unmatched. The CDR3: CASSSGTALGEQYF. CDR3 in DNA: TGTGCCAGCAGCTCCGGGACAGCTTTAGGAGAGCAGTACTTC. Drawing the rest from reference TRBV7-3 and TRBJ2-7, the complete variable domain is GAGVSQTPSNKVTEKGKYVELRCDPISGHTALYWYRQSLGQGPEFLIYFQGTGAADDSGLPNDRFFAVRPEGSVSTLKIQRTERGDSAVYLCASSSGTALGEQYFGPGTRLTVT.

The V call is TRBV6-6, the J call TRBJ2-5; weak D call: TRBD1 (5 bases). Germline-derived CDR1 and CDR2 are MNHNY and SVGAGI (reference sequence). The CDR3 contains 14 residues. Trimming left V 4 bases short and J 1 base short, with 10 bases between. The CDR3 protein is CASSSRQIQETQYF. The CDR3 DNA reads as TGTGCCAGCAGTTCCAGACAGATCCAAGAGACCCAGTACTTC.

The chain couples TRBV6-6 to TRBJ2-7; a weak D match, TRBD1 (5 bases). CDR3 length: 14 residues. V dropped 2 bases and J dropped 3 bases, with 11 bases sitting between them. The germline V gene encodes CDR1 MNHNY and CDR2 SVGAGI (reference sequence). This CDR3 reads CASSYPGQSYEQYF. CDR3 in DNA: TGTGCCAGCAGTTACCCCGGACAAAGCTACGAGCAGTACTTC.

This clone was counted between two and nine times. V and J are TRBV6-6 and TRBJ1-1, with D maybe TRBD1 (6 bases). Germline assignment: CDR1 MNHNY and CDR2 SVGAGI (reference sequence). This CDR3 is built from 14 residues. With 2 bases removed from V and 7 bases from J, the gap between germline ends came to 14 bases. The CDR3 nucleotides are TGTGCCAGCAGTTACCTAAGACAGGAGAGTGAAGCTTTCTTT. Protein: CASSYLRQESEAFF.